This T cell receptor (beta chain) was identified in a study of radiation and T cells in renal cell carcinoma. The germline V gene encodes CDR1 SGHDT and CDR2 YYEEEE. The CDR3 is made up of 13 amino acids. V was shortened by 4 bases and J by 6 bases, with 14 bases between the two germline ends. This clone was detected only a few times. The sample contains more than one DNA sequence encoding this CDR3. Treatment reported: treatment-naive control, cytoreductive nephrectomy. Control tumor donors were a handful of females and 11 males, median age around 62 years. This table comes from immunoSEQ multiplex PCR, and its TCRdb copy is limited to in-frame clones, with some not included. The table lists around 16,000 clones, 45% to 70% of them singletons.

The input for sequencing was tumor tissue, taken from a patient whose treatment was nephrectomy without radiotherapy. The TCR was taken from a man aged 50-59 years with renal cell carcinoma. This chain joins TRBV5-6 and TRBJ2-7; no firm D call. The CDR3 loop reads CASSRKPDTEQYF. CDR3 DNA: TGTGCCAGCAGCAGGAAACCCGATACCGAGCAGTACTTC.